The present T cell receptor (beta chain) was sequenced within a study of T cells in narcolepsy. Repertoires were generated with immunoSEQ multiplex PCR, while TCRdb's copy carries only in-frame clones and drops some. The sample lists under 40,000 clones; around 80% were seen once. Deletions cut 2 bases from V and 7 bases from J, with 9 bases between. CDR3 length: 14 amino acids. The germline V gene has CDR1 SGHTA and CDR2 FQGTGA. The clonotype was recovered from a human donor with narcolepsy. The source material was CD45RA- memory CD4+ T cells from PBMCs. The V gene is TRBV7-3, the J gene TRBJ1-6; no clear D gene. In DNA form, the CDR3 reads TGTGCCAGCAGCTTAGATCGTGGAAATTCACCCCTCCACTTT. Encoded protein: CASSLDRGNSPLHF.